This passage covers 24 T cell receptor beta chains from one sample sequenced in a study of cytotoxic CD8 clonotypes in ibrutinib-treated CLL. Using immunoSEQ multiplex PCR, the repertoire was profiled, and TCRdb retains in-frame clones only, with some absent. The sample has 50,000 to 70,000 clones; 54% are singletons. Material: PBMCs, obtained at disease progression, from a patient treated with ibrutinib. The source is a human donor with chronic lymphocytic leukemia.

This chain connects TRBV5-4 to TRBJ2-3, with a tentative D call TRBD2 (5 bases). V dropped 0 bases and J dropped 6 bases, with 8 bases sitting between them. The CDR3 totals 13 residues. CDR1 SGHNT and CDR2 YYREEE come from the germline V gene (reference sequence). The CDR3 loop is CASSLAGSDTQYF. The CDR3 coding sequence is TGTGCCAGCAGCTTGGCGGGAAGCGATACGCAGTATTTT.

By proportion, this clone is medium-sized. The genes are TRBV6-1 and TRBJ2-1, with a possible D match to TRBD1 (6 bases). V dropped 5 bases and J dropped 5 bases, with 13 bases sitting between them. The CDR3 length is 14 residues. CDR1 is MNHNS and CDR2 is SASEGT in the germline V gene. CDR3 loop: CASSPGQKNNEQFF. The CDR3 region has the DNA TGTGCCAGCAGTCCCGGACAGAAAAACAATGAGCAGTTCTTC.

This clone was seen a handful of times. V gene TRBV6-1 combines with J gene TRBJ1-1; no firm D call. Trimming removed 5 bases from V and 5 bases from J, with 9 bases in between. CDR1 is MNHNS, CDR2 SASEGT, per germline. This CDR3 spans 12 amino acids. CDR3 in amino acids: CASSRGGTEAFF. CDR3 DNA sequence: TGTGCCAGCAGTAGAGGAGGGACTGAAGCTTTCTTT.

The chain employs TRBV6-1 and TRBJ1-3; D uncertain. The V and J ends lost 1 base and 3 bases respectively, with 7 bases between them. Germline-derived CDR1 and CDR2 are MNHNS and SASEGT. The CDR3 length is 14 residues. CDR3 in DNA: TGTGCCAGCAGTGAAGTGGCAAATGGAAACACCATATATTTT. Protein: CASSEVANGNTIYF.

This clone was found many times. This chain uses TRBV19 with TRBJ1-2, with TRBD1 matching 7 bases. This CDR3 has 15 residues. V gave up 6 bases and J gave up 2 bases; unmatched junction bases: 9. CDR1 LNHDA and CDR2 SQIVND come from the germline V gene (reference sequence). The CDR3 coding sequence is TGTGCCAGTAGATCCGGGACAGTAATAAACTATGGCTACACCTTC. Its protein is CASRSGTVINYGYTF.

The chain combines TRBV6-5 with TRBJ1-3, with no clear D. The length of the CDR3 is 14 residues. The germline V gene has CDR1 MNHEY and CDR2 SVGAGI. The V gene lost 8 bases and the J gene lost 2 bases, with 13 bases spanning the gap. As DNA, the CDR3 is TGTGCCAGCCAGCAGCCGGGTGCTGGAAACACCATATATTTT. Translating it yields CASQQPGAGNTIYF.

In DNA form, the CDR3 reads TGTGCCAGCAGTCAACAAAAAGGGGACTATTTGCTGGCCAAAAACATTCAGTACTTC. Translation: CASSQQKGDYLLAKNIQYF. V usage is TRBV27 and J usage is TRBJ2-4; 7 bases line up with TRBD2. The V segment lost 5 bases and the J segment 1 base; nucleotides outside the gene matches: 17. Germline-derived CDR1 and CDR2 are MNHEY and SMNVEV (reference sequence). The CDR3 runs 19 residues.

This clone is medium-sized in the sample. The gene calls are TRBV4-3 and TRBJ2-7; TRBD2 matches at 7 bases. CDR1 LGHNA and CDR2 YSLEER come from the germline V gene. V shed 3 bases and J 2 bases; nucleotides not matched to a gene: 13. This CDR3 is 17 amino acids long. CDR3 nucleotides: TGCGCCAGCAGCCAGGCAGGCTCCGGGACTACGCCCTACGAGCAGTACTTC. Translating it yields CASSQAGSGTTPYEQYF.

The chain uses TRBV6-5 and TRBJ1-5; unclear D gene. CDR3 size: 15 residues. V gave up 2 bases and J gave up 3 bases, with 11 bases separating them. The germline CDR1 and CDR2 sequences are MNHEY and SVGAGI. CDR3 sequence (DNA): TGTGCCAGCAGTTACCGGGCCCCGCTCAATCAGCCCCAGCATTTT. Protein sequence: CASSYRAPLNQPQHF.

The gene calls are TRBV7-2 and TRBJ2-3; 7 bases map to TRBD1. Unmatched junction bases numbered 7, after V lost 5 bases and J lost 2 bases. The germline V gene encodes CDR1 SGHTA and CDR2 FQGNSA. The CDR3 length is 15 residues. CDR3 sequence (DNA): TGTGCCAGCAGCGCGACAGGGTCAGACACAGATACGCAGTATTTT. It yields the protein CASSATGSDTDTQYF.

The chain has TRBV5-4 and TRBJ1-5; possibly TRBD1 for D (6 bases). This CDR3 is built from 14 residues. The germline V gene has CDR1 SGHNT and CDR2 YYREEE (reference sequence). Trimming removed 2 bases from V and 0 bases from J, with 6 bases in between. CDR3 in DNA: TGTGCCAGCAGCTTAGGGGGTAGCAATCAGCCCCAGCATTTT. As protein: CASSLGGSNQPQHF.

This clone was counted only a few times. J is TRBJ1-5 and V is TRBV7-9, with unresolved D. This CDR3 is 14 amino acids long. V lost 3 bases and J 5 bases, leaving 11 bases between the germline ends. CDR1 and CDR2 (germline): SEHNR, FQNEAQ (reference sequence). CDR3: CASSFKGFDQPQHF. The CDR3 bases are TGTGCCAGCAGCTTTAAAGGGTTCGATCAGCCCCAGCATTTT.

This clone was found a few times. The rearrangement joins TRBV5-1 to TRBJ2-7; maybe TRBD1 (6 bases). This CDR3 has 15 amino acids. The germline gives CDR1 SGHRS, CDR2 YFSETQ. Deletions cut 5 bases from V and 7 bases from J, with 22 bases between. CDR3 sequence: CASRLRSPGALEQYF. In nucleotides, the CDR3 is TGCGCCAGCAGACTGAGGTCTCCAGGGGCGCTTGAGCAGTACTTC.

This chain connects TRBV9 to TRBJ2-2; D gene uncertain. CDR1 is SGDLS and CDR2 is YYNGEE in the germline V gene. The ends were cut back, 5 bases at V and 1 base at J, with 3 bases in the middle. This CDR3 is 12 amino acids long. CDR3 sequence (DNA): TGTGCCAGCAGAGGGAACACCGGGGAGCTGTTTTTT. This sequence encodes CASRGNTGELFF.

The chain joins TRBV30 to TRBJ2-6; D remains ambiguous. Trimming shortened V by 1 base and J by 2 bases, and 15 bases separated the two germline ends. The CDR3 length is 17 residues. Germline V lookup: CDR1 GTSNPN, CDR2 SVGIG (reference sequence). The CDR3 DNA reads TGTGCCTGGAGTGCCCCCTTGCAAGGGCCTGGGGCCAACGTCCTGACTTTC. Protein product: CAWSAPLQGPGANVLTF. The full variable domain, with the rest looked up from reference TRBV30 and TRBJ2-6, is SQTIHQWPATLVQPVGSPLSLECTVEGTSNPNLYWYRQAAGRGLQLLFYSVGIGQISSEVPQNLSASRPQDRQFILSSKKLLLSDSGFYLCAWSAPLQGPGANVLTFGAGSRLTVL.

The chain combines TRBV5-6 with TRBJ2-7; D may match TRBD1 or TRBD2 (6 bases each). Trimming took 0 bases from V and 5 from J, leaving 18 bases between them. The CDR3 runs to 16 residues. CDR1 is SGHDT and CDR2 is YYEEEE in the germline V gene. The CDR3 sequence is CASSLGTYRDWHEQYF. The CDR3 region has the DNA TGTGCCAGCAGCTTGGGGACTTACAGGGACTGGCACGAGCAGTACTTC.

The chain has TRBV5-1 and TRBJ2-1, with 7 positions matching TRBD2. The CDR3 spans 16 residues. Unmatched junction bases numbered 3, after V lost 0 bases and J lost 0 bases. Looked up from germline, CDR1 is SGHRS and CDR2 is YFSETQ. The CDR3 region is CASSLGAGVSYNEQFF. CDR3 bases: TGCGCCAGCAGCTTGGGGGCGGGGGTCTCCTACAATGAGCAGTTCTTC.

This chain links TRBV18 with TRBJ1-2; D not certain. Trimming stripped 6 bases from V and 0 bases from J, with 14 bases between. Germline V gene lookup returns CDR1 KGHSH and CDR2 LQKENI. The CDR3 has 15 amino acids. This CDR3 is CASSPGSATNYGYTF. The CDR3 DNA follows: TGTGCCAGCTCGCCCGGGTCGGCGACTAACTATGGCTACACCTTC.

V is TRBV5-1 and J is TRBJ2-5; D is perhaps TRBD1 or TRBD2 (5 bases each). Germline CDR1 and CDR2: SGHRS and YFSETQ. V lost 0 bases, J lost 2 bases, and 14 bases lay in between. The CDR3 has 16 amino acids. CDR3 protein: CASSLGDRGSQETQYF. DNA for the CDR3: TGCGCCAGCAGCTTGGGGGACCGAGGGTCGCAAGAGACCCAGTACTTC.

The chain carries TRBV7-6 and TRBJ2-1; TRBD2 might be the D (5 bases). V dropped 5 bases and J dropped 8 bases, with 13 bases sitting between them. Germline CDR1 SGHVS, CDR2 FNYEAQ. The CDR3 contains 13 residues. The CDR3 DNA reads TGTGCCAGCAGCAGCTCCCCCGGGGATGAGCAGTTCTTC. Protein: CASSSSPGDEQFF.

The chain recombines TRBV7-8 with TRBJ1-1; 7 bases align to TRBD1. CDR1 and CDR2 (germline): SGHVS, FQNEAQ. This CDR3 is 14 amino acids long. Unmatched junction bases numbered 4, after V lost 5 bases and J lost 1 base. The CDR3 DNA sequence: TGTGCCAGCAGCCGTCGACAGGGGAACACTGAAGCTTTCTTT. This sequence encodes CASSRRQGNTEAFF.

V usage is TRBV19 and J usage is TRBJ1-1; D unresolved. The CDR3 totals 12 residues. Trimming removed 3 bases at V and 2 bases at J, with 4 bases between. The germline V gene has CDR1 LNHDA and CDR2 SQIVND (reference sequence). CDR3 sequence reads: CASSISNTEAFF. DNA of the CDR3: TGTGCCAGTAGTATTAGTAACACTGAAGCTTTCTTT.

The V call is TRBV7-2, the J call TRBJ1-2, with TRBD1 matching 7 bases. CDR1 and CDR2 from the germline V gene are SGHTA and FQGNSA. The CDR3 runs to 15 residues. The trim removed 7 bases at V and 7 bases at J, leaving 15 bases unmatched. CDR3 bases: TGTGCCAGCACCCTACTTAGTGCACAGGGGATTGGCTACACCTTC. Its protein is CASTLLSAQGIGYTF. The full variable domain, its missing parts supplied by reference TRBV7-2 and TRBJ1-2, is GAGVSQSPSNKVTEKGKDVELRCDPISGHTALYWYRQSLGQGLEFLIYFQGNSAPDKSGLPSDRFSAERTGGSVSTLTIQRTQQEDSAVYLCASTLLSAQGIGYTFGSGTRLTVV.

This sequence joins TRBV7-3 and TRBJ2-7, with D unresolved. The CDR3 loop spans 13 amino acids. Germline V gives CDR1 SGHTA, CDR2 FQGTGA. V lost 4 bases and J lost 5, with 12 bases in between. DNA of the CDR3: TGTGCCAGCAGCTCTGGGGTTTCAGACGAGCAGTACTTC. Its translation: CASSSGVSDEQYF.